The 15 T cell receptor beta chains below come from one sample, sequenced in a study of blood T cell repertoires in COVID-19. Repertoires were generated with immunoSEQ multiplex PCR, while TCRdb's copy carries only in-frame clones and drops some. The data hold roughly 68,000 clones, with 75% to 90% observed a single time. Sequencing was done on a sample of peripheral blood. The source is a woman at least 80 years old with acute or convalescent COVID-19.

CDR3 protein: CASSSSPGTSGPMAKNIQYF. CDR3 sequence (DNA): TGTGCCAGCAGTTCGAGCCCCGGGACTAGCGGACCTATGGCCAAAAACATTCAGTACTTC. This chain joins TRBV27 and TRBJ2-4; 11 bases are shared with TRBD2. The CDR3 extends over 20 amino acids. V was pared by 4 bases and J by 1 base, with 15 bases of the junction left unmatched. The germline CDR1 and CDR2 sequences are MNHEY and SMNVEV (reference sequence).

The chain carries TRBV27 and TRBJ1-1, with 8 positions matching TRBD1. The CDR3 has 16 amino acids. V dropped 4 bases and J dropped 1; count of bases not matched to a gene: 8. Germline assignment: CDR1 MNHEY and CDR2 SMNVEV (reference sequence). The CDR3 protein is CASSWTGIAKNTEAFF. The CDR3 nucleotides read TGTGCCAGCAGTTGGACAGGGATTGCAAAGAACACTGAAGCTTTCTTT.

About this clone: Germline and junction disagree at one end, which may indicate a read error. The chain joins TRBV14 to TRBJ2-5; no definite D call. The CDR3 is 11 residues long. The germline V gene encodes CDR1 SGHDN and CDR2 FVKESK. CDR3 residues: CASSQAFLYDF. The CDR3 nucleotides read TGTGCCAGCAGCCAGGCCTTCCTGTACGACTTC.

The chain couples TRBV19 to TRBJ1-4; 10 nucleotides agree with TRBD1. The trim removed 6 bases at V and 4 bases at J, leaving 8 bases unmatched. The germline gives CDR1 LNHDA, CDR2 SQIVND (reference sequence). The CDR3 is 16 residues long. As DNA, the CDR3 is TGTGCCAGTAGCGGGACAGGGGCGAGTCATAATGAAAAACTGTTTTTT. Translation gives CASSGTGASHNEKLFF.

This clone was recorded a few times. The J gene is TRBJ2-1, the V gene TRBV11-3; 9 nucleotides line up with TRBD1. In germline, CDR1 is SGHNT, CDR2 YENEEA. V lost 5 bases, J lost 12 bases, and 5 bases stayed unmatched. The CDR3 extends over 12 amino acids. CDR3 sequence: CASSAPGQGQFF. In nucleotides, the CDR3 is TGTGCCAGCAGCGCACCGGGACAGGGGCAGTTCTTC.

This chain connects TRBV6-5 to TRBJ1-2; 7 bases are a match to TRBD1. This CDR3 is built from 14 residues. Germline CDR1 and CDR2: MNHEY and SVGAGI. The V segment lost 10 bases and the J segment 1 base; nucleotides outside the gene matches: 9. The CDR3 DNA reads as TGTGCCACGTCGGAGGGACAGTATAACTATGGCTACACCTTC. This sequence encodes CATSEGQYNYGYTF.

This clone has only a few counts. This chain joins TRBV29-1 and TRBJ1-3, with 8 nucleotides matching TRBD1. CDR1 is SQVTM, CDR2 ANQGSEA, per germline. There are 13 residues in the CDR3. The V segment lost 6 bases and the J segment 1 base; nucleotides outside the gene matches: 2. This chain's CDR3 is CSVRTGSGNTIYF. CDR3 nucleotides: TGCAGCGTCAGGACAGGGTCTGGAAACACCATATATTTT.

This clone showed up just a few times. CDR3 protein: CSVGGLAGVYEQYF. In DNA, the CDR3 is TGCAGCGTTGGGGGACTAGCGGGAGTCTACGAGCAGTACTTC. This chain connects TRBV29-1 to TRBJ2-7; 14 positions agree with TRBD2. Trimming took 4 bases from V and 3 from J; bases not matched to a gene: 2. Germline assignment: CDR1 SQVTM and CDR2 ANQGSEA. There are 14 residues in the CDR3.

This clone was counted a single time. This rearrangement joins TRBV7-2 to TRBJ2-5; D perhaps matches TRBD2 (6 bases). Germline V gene data show CDR1 as SGHTA and CDR2 as FQGNSA. There are 15 residues in the CDR3. The V end lost 1 base, the J end lost 4 bases, and 13 bases lay between the germline ends. The CDR3 protein is CASSLVVLEGETQYF. The CDR3 bases are TGTGCCAGCAGCTTAGTGGTCCTGGAGGGAGAGACCCAGTACTTC.

The chain employs TRBV9 and TRBJ1-5, with a weak D call TRBD1 (5 bases). The germline V gene encodes CDR1 SGDLS and CDR2 YYNGEE. The germline V and J ends were trimmed by 0 bases and 2 bases, with 9 bases remaining between them. This CDR3 region has 15 residues. The CDR3, as DNA: TGTGCCAGCAGCGTAGGAGCACAGGGCAATCAGCCCCAGCATTTT. This translates into CASSVGAQGNQPQHF.

The rearrangement uses TRBV6-5 and TRBJ1-5; perhaps TRBD1 as D (6 bases). From germline, CDR1 is MNHEY and CDR2 SVGAGI. The V and J ends lost 0 bases and 6 bases respectively, with 15 bases between them. CDR3 length: 16 amino acids. The CDR3 DNA follows: TGTGCCAGCAGTTACTCCTCTCGGGGGGCCCTTCAGCCCCAGCATTTT. Residues: CASSYSSRGALQPQHF.

V gene TRBV9 combines with J gene TRBJ2-3; 9 bases map to TRBD2. Germline assignment: CDR1 SGDLS and CDR2 YYNGEE. The CDR3 length is 14 residues. The V gene end was trimmed by 0 bases and the J gene end by 6 bases; junction bases not matched to a gene: 2. The chain's CDR3 is CASSVGLAADTQYF. Here the CDR3 DNA reads TGTGCCAGCAGCGTAGGACTAGCGGCCGATACGCAGTATTTT.

This rearrangement joins TRBV5-6 to TRBJ1-1; D call uncertain. CDR1 is SGHDT and CDR2 is YYEEEE in the germline V gene. Trimming took off 0 bases at V and 1 base at J, with 7 bases between the two ends. This CDR3 is built from 14 residues. CDR3 sequence reads: CASSLGARNTEAFF. The CDR3 DNA reads TGTGCCAGCAGCTTGGGGGCCCGGAACACTGAAGCTTTCTTT.

This clone was detected only a few times. The chain joins TRBV7-3 to TRBJ2-7, with TRBD2 identical over 9 bases. J gave up 3 bases and V 5 bases, and 2 bases lay outside the gene matches. Germline V CDR1 and CDR2: SGHTA, FQGTGA. This CDR3 is 13 amino acids long. CDR3 DNA: TGTGCCAGCAGCGCGACTAGCGGCTACGAGCAGTACTTC. It yields the protein CASSATSGYEQYF.

This rearrangement joins TRBV11-2 to TRBJ2-1; D may correspond to TRBD1 or TRBD2 (6 bases each). Germline CDR1 and CDR2: SGHAT and FQNNGV. The CDR3 covers 14 residues. V was shortened by 5 bases and J by 7 bases, with 15 bases between the two germline ends. CDR3 sequence: CASSIGGLSNEQFF. The CDR3 DNA sequence: TGTGCCAGCAGCATAGGGGGACTCTCTAATGAGCAGTTCTTC.